Below, one T cell receptor beta chain is given with its context. The sample originates from a study of patients and donors after allogeneic stem cell transplantation. Germline assignment: CDR1 SNHLY and CDR2 FYNNEI. Deletions cut 5 bases from V and 0 bases from J, with 11 bases between. The CDR3 covers 15 residues. TCRdb used MiXCR to reprocess the RT-PCR reads, holding one entry per CDR3 protein. The sample has approximately 61,000 distinct CDR3 sequences; 10% to 15% are singletons. The source material was blood, either unsorted or a sorted T cell fraction (not recorded which). This sequence originates from a human donor who was either an allogeneic HSCT recipient or a stem cell or donor lymphocyte infusion donor (not recorded which). It is not recorded whose cells these are; they may come from a transplant donor. The genes are TRBV2 and TRBJ1-3; TRBD1 might be the D (6 bases). DNA for the CDR3: TGTGCCAGCAGTTGGGACACCTTCTCTGGAAACACCATATATTTT. Protein sequence: CASSWDTFSGNTIYF.